The next 27 T cell receptor beta chains were all read from a single sample in a study of cytomegalovirus exposure and HLA in healthy donors. Vbeta (60) and Jbeta (13) primers were used in the PCR. TCRdb's copy holds only in-frame clones and misses some; the assay was immunoSEQ multiplex PCR. This sample carries around 240,000 clones, roughly 82% of them seen once, and the ten largest clones take 5% to 6%. The source material was PBMCs. These receptor sequences come from a woman aged 40 to 50 in good health and CMV-seropositive.

This chain links TRBV25-1 with TRBJ1-2, with a possible D match to TRBD1 (5 bases). This CDR3 is 14 amino acids long. V was trimmed by 5 bases and J by 1 base, leaving 11 bases between them. Looked up from germline, CDR1 is MGHDK and CDR2 is SYGVNS. The CDR3 loop reads CASSRQSINYGYTF. In DNA form, the CDR3 reads TGTGCCAGCAGTCGACAGTCGATTAACTATGGCTACACCTTC.

CDR3 amino acids: CASSPIAGSYEQYF. The CDR3 coding sequence is TGCGCCAGCAGCCCCATAGCGGGATCCTACGAGCAGTACTTC. V is TRBV5-1 and J is TRBJ2-7; 8 bases line up with TRBD2. Looked up from germline, CDR1 is SGHRS and CDR2 is YFSETQ. The CDR3 totals 14 residues. After removal of 4 bases from V and 1 base from J, the junction contained 4 bases not matched to a gene. Using reference TRBV5-1 and TRBJ2-7 for the parts outside the CDR3, the full variable domain is KAGVTQTPRYLIKTRGQQVTLSCSPISGHRSVSWYQQTPGQGLQFLFEYFSETQRNKGNFPGRFSGRQFSNSRSEMNVSTLELGDSALYLCASSPIAGSYEQYFGPGTRLTVT.

The chain combines TRBV6-1 with TRBJ1-6, with TRBD1 matching 7 bases. The germline V gene has CDR1 MNHNS and CDR2 SASEGT. J was trimmed by 5 bases and V by 3 bases; bases with no gene match: 10. CDR3 size: 17 residues. CDR3 in amino acids: CASSEGTTGSNNSPLHF. The CDR3 DNA reads TGTGCCAGCAGTGAGGGAACGACAGGGTCAAATAATTCACCCCTCCACTTT.

This clone has only one observation. The genes are TRBV7-3 and TRBJ1-1; maybe TRBD1 (6 bases). The CDR3 contains 14 residues. V gave up 0 bases and J gave up 3 bases, with 8 bases separating them. CDR1 and CDR2 from the germline V gene are SGHTA and FQGTGA. CDR3 nucleotide sequence: TGTGCCAGCAGCTTAACGGACAGCTACACTGAAGCTTTCTTT. Its protein product is CASSLTDSYTEAFF.

This clone was counted between two and nine times. The V and J genes are TRBV7-3 and TRBJ2-1, with D perhaps TRBD2 (6 bases). There are 14 residues in the CDR3. Germline CDR1 is SGHTA and CDR2 is FQGTGA. V lost 1 base to trimming and J lost 6 bases, with 10 bases between them. DNA of the CDR3: TGTGCCAGCAGCTTAAGGGGAGGCGGCAATGAGCAGTTCTTC. Its translation is CASSLRGGGNEQFF.

The genes are TRBV6-5 and TRBJ1-6, with 10 bases lining up with TRBD1. V lost 0 bases to trimming and J lost 6 bases; unmatched junction nucleotides: 2. Germline lookup yields CDR1 MNHEY and CDR2 SVGAGI. This CDR3 is 16 amino acids long. The CDR3 coding sequence is TGTGCCAGCAGTTACTCAGGGGACAGGGGTAATTCACCCCTCCACTTT. Translation gives CASSYSGDRGNSPLHF.

The gene calls are TRBV5-4 and TRBJ2-3, with 10 bases lining up with TRBD2. This CDR3 is built from 17 residues. The germline CDR1 and CDR2 sequences are SGHNT and YYREEE (reference sequence). Trimming removed 3 bases from V and 2 bases from J; junction bases left unmatched: 9. CDR3 nucleotides: TGTGCCAGCAGCTCGAGGACTAGCGGAGGAATCACAGATACGCAGTATTTT. This gives the protein CASSSRTSGGITDTQYF.

The chain couples TRBV9 to TRBJ2-2; 14 bases match TRBD2. The trim removed 4 bases at V and 6 bases at J, leaving 8 bases unmatched. Germline V gene lookup returns CDR1 SGDLS and CDR2 YYNGEE. This CDR3 comprises 17 residues. The chain's CDR3 is CASSSGLAGVQAGELFF. The CDR3 DNA reads TGTGCCAGCAGCTCGGGACTAGCGGGAGTACAGGCCGGGGAGCTGTTTTTT.

The chain uses TRBV4-3 and TRBJ1-6; possibly TRBD1 for D (6 bases). The V gene lost 2 bases and the J gene lost 8 bases, with 13 bases spanning the gap. The CDR3 loop spans 15 amino acids. Germline V gene data show CDR1 as LGHNA and CDR2 as YSLEER. CDR3 loop: CASSQNGPGDSPLHF. The CDR3, as DNA: TGCGCCAGCAGCCAAAACGGGCCAGGGGATTCACCCCTCCACTTT.

On this clone: Other DNA sequences of this sample code for an identical CDR3. The chain has TRBV6-1 and TRBJ1-6; D possibly corresponds to TRBD1 (6 bases). The germline V gene encodes CDR1 MNHNS and CDR2 SASEGT. The CDR3 runs 14 residues. Trimming pared 4 bases from V and 5 bases from J, leaving 9 bases between. CDR3 nucleotides: TGTGCCAGCAGTGGTAGGACAGATAATTCACCCCTCCACTTT. It codes for CASSGRTDNSPLHF.

This chain uses TRBV19 with TRBJ1-1; 9 bases agree with TRBD1. Germline V lookup: CDR1 LNHDA, CDR2 SQIVND (reference sequence). After removal of 5 bases from V and 5 bases from J, the junction contained 12 bases not matched to a gene. This CDR3 region has 16 residues. CDR3 DNA sequence: TGTGCCAGTAGTCACAGGGGGCGAGGAAATGGGACTGAAGCTTTCTTT. This encodes CASSHRGRGNGTEAFF.

The J gene is TRBJ1-1, the V gene TRBV5-4; TRBD1 matches 10 bases. Germline V CDR1 and CDR2: SGHNT, YYREEE (reference sequence). The CDR3 spans 13 residues. Germline trimming cut 4 bases from V and 5 bases from J; bases unmatched to any gene: 2. CDR3 nucleotide sequence: TGTGCCAGCAGCCAGGGACAGGGGACTGAAGCTTTCTTT. Translation: CASSQGQGTEAFF.

The V call is TRBV5-1, the J call TRBJ1-3, with TRBD1 identical over 7 bases. The CDR3 covers 15 residues. The V segment lost 4 bases and the J segment 2 bases; nucleotides outside the gene matches: 6. From germline, CDR1 is SGHRS and CDR2 YFSETQ. The CDR3 loop is CASSPSGGTGNTIYF. The CDR3 coding sequence is TGCGCCAGCAGCCCCTCAGGGGGTACTGGAAACACCATATATTTT.

The chain is built from TRBV5-6 and TRBJ2-7; perhaps TRBD2 as D (5 bases). Between the trimmed V and J ends, which lost 3 bases and 4 bases, there was a span of 17 bases. The CDR3 extends over 15 amino acids. CDR1 is SGHDT, CDR2 YYEEEE, per germline. This CDR3 is CASSSGGGYLYEQYF. The CDR3 coding sequence is TGTGCCAGCAGCTCTGGTGGCGGGTACCTGTACGAGCAGTACTTC.

This chain uses TRBV15 with TRBJ2-1; 7 bases agree with TRBD2. Germline CDR1 is LNHNV and CDR2 is YYDKDF (reference sequence). This CDR3 contains 16 residues. J gave up 0 bases and V 5 bases, and 7 bases lay outside the gene matches. CDR3: CATSLVGRRSYNEQFF. DNA of the CDR3: TGTGCCACCAGCTTAGTCGGGAGGCGCTCCTACAATGAGCAGTTCTTC.

The V gene is TRBV6-1, the J gene TRBJ2-6; D is possibly TRBD1 (5 bases). CDR1 is MNHNS, CDR2 SASEGT, per germline. CDR3 length: 18 residues. The germline V and J ends were trimmed by 1 base and 0 bases, with 13 bases remaining between them. The CDR3 reads CASSEEGAADSGANVLTF. The CDR3 DNA is TGTGCCAGCAGTGAAGAAGGGGCAGCCGACTCTGGGGCCAACGTCCTGACTTTC.

J is TRBJ2-5 and V is TRBV7-9; 9 positions match TRBD2. Per the germline V gene, CDR1 is SEHNR and CDR2 is FQNEAQ (reference sequence). The V and J ends lost 5 bases and 2 bases, in that order; junction bases with no gene match: 6. The CDR3 consists of 15 residues. The CDR3: CASSPSLAGQETQYF. The DNA for the CDR3 is TGTGCCAGCAGCCCTAGCCTAGCGGGACAAGAGACCCAGTACTTC.

V usage is TRBV5-5 and J usage is TRBJ1-5, with a weak D call TRBD1 (6 bases). V dropped 4 bases and J dropped 6 bases, with 23 bases sitting between them. CDR1 and CDR2 from the germline V gene are SGHKS and YYEKEE (reference sequence). The CDR3 consists of 17 residues. CDR3 in DNA: TGTGCCAGCAGCGCAGCCTTACGGGGGGCGCCGAGTCAGCCCCAGCATTTT. It yields the protein CASSAALRGAPSQPQHF.

CDR3 in amino acids: CSAGPTDTQYF. CDR3 DNA sequence: TGCAGTGCTGGCCCTACAGATACGCAGTATTTT. The chain recombines TRBV20-1 with TRBJ2-3; no firm D call. This CDR3 is built from 11 residues. V was cut by 5 bases and J by 3 bases, with 6 bases left in between. CDR1 DFQATT and CDR2 SNEGSKA come from the germline V gene (reference sequence).

This chain links TRBV30 with TRBJ1-5; the D is unclear. Germline V CDR1 and CDR2: GTSNPN, SVGIG (reference sequence). The V and J ends lost 3 bases and 0 bases respectively, with 6 bases between them. The CDR3 length is 13 residues. In nucleotides, the CDR3 is TGTGCCTGGAGCAGATCTAGCAATCAGCCCCAGCATTTT. Translating gives CAWSRSSNQPQHF.

The J gene is TRBJ1-2, the V gene TRBV30, with 7 bases fitting TRBD1. Germline assignment: CDR1 GTSNPN and CDR2 SVGIG (reference sequence). The CDR3 length is 17 residues. V gave up 6 bases and J gave up 0 bases; unmatched junction bases: 16. This chain's CDR3 is CACSTKGAGLPNYGYTF. The CDR3 DNA follows: TGTGCCTGTAGTACGAAGGGGGCAGGGCTCCCTAACTATGGCTACACCTTC.

V usage is TRBV9 and J usage is TRBJ2-7, with 13 bases that match TRBD2. This CDR3 is built from 17 residues. In germline, CDR1 is SGDLS, CDR2 YYNGEE. J gave up 2 bases and V 4 bases, and 9 bases lay outside the gene matches. CDR3 region: CASSPRGGLAGTYEQYF. The CDR3 bases are TGTGCCAGCAGCCCCCGGGGGGGACTAGCGGGAACCTACGAGCAGTACTTC. Filled out from reference TRBV9 and TRBJ2-7, the complete variable domain reads DSGVTQTPKHLITATGQRVTLRCSPRSGDLSVYWYQQSLDQGLQFLIQYYNGEERAKGNILERFSAQQFPDLHSELNLSSLELGDSALYFCASSPRGGLAGTYEQYFGPGTRLTVT.

This clone appeared a single time. This sequence joins TRBV5-4 and TRBJ2-7; a possible D gene is TRBD2 (6 bases). The CDR3 is 16 residues long. Germline CDR1 SGHNT, CDR2 YYREEE (reference sequence). Trimming pared 0 bases from V and 3 bases from J, leaving 16 bases between. The CDR3 sequence: CASSLGGGKIFYEQYF. The CDR3 DNA reads as TGTGCCAGCAGCTTGGGGGGAGGCAAGATCTTCTACGAGCAGTACTTC.

The CDR3 DNA sequence: TGTGCCAGCAGCGGAGCATCAAACACTGAAGCTTTCTTT. Protein sequence: CASSGASNTEAFF. The V call is TRBV9, the J call TRBJ1-1; the D is unclear. The germline V gene has CDR1 SGDLS and CDR2 YYNGEE. The CDR3 covers 13 residues. V dropped 3 bases and J dropped 2 bases, with 8 bases sitting between them. Complete variable domain (other parts from reference TRBV9 and TRBJ1-1): DSGVTQTPKHLITATGQRVTLRCSPRSGDLSVYWYQQSLDQGLQFLIQYYNGEERAKGNILERFSAQQFPDLHSELNLSSLELGDSALYFCASSGASNTEAFFGQGTRLTVV.

The chain combines TRBV30 with TRBJ1-1; unclear D gene. CDR1 and CDR2 from the germline V gene are GTSNPN and SVGIG (reference sequence). The ends were cut back, 0 bases at V and 5 bases at J, with 7 bases in the middle. The CDR3 contains 12 residues. The DNA of the CDR3 is TGTGCCTGGAGTGTGACGGGAACTGAAGCTTTCTTT. This gives the protein CAWSVTGTEAFF.

This clone showed up just once. V usage is TRBV28 and J usage is TRBJ2-5; 7 bases agree with TRBD1. CDR3 size: 15 residues. CDR1 MDHEN and CDR2 SYDVKM come from the germline V gene. Trimming took 2 bases from V and 5 from J; bases not matched to a gene: 8. The CDR3 sequence: CASSLPPGRGETQYF. CDR3 nucleotides: TGTGCCAGCAGTTTACCCCCTGGCAGGGGGGAGACCCAGTACTTC. The variable domain in full, with the rest retrieved from reference TRBV28 and TRBJ2-5, is DVKVTQSSRYLVKRTGEKVFLECVQDMDHENMFWYRQDPGLGLRLIYFSYDVKMKEKGDIPEGYSVSREKKERFSLILESASTNQTSMYLCASSLPPGRGETQYFGPGTRLLVL.

This chain joins TRBV14 and TRBJ1-1, with 10 bases fitting TRBD1. After removal of 5 bases from V and 4 bases from J, the junction contained 7 bases not matched to a gene. The CDR3 length is 15 residues. Germline V lookup: CDR1 SGHDN, CDR2 FVKESK. CDR3 nucleotide sequence: TGTGCCAGCAGCGTCCGACAGGGGGCTGGCACTGAAGCTTTCTTT. It specifies CASSVRQGAGTEAFF. Complete variable domain (other parts from reference TRBV14 and TRBJ1-1): EAGVTQFPSHSVIEKGQTVTLRCDPISGHDNLYWYRRVMGKEIKFLLHFVKESKQDESGMPNNRFLAERTGGTYSTLKVQPAELEDSGVYFCASSVRQGAGTEAFFGQGTRLTVV.